This T cell receptor beta chain was identified in a study of beta chain features in type 1 diabetes. The study, taken as a whole, reports: People with Type 1 diabetes carried modestly yet significantly shorter TCRB CDR3s in all four CD4+ subsets.

With respect to this clone: As yet, its antigen is unknown.

The CDR3 runs to 17 residues. V trimming: 1 base; J trimming: 7 bases; junction bases outside the gene matches: 12. Germline values: CDR1 SGHDT, CDR2 YYEEEE. Of the isolated RNA, all was reverse transcribed, and so the sequenced material was expressed TCRB transcripts. Sequenced by immunoSEQ multiplex PCR; TCRdb stores in-frame clones only, minus some. The sample contains fewer than 110,000 clones, over 25% of which appear only once. Sample: central memory CD4+ T cells from blood. This TCR was recovered from a woman between 18 and 30 years old with type 1 diabetes. The chain carries TRBV5-6 and TRBJ2-1, with 9 bases aligning to TRBD2. CDR3 coding DNA: TGTGCCAGCAGCTTGCGTGGCGGGAGGGCCTTCTTGAATGAGCAGTTCTTC. This translates into CASSLRGGRAFLNEQFF.